The rows below give T cell receptor beta chains drawn from one sample of a study of T cell responses to AZD1222 COVID-19 vaccine. The method was immunoSEQ multiplex PCR; TCRdb's version includes in-frame clones alone and lacks a portion of them. The sample gives more than 60,000 clones, roughly 87% of which show up once; roughly 23% is in the top ten. This specimen consisted of peripheral blood, obtained on day 0 of AZD1222 vaccination. The origin of the receptors is an adult in good health. CDR3s include the opening cysteine and the closing phenylalanine or tryptophan. The order of the fields is clone size, V gene, D gene, J gene, CDR3 DNA, CDR3 protein. The D gene is left open where the match is weak. The listing skips clone size in some rows; elsewhere it reads once, few, many or a size class.

once	TRBV3-1/TRBV3-2	.	TRBJ2-7	TGTGCCAGCAGCCCGGAGGTTGTGTCCTACGAGCAGTACTTC	CASSPEVVSYEQYF
.	TRBV27	.	TRBJ2-1	TGTGCCAGCAGTTCAAGACCCGATACCTACAATGAGCAGTTCTTC	CASSSRPDTYNEQFF
.	TRBV6-5	.	TRBJ1-1	TGTGCCAGCAGCACATCGAACACTGAAGCTTTCTTT	CASSTSNTEAFF
few	TRBV7-3	TRBD2	TRBJ2-1	TGTGCCAGCAGCTTAGGGACTAGAGAGTACAATGAGCAGTTCTTC	CASSLGTREYNEQFF
.	TRBV19	.	TRBJ2-7	TGTGCCAGTAGTATAGCAACAGGGACCTGGGGCGAGCAGTACTTC	CASSIATGTWGEQYF
.	TRBV7-2	TRBD2	TRBJ2-5	TGTGCCAGCAGCTTCCAAGCGGGAGACGGGACCCAGTACTTC	CASSFQAGDGTQYF
.	TRBV2	.	TRBJ2-3	TGTGCCAGCAGTTCTCCGGACCTCCACCCCGGCACAGATACGCAGTATTTT	CASSSPDLHPGTDTQYF
.	TRBV7-2	.	TRBJ1-5	TGTGCCAGCAGCTTCAACCGGGAAGGTAATCAGCCCCAGCATTTT	CASSFNREGNQPQHF
few	TRBV13	.	TRBJ1-6	TGTGCCAGCAGCCCTTACAAGGTGGGGCCAGATAATTCACCCCTCCACTTT	CASSPYKVGPDNSPLHF
.	TRBV6-5	TRBD2	TRBJ2-5	TGTGCCAGCAGGGGACTAGCGGAGACCCAGTACTTC	CASRGLAETQYF
.	TRBV9	.	TRBJ1-6	TGTGCCAGCAGCGAGGGCAGCAATTCACCCCTCCACTTT	CASSEGSNSPLHF
.	TRBV5-1	TRBD1	TRBJ1-6	TGCGCCAGCAGCTCTAGGGGACAGATTAATTCACCCCTCCACTTT	CASSSRGQINSPLHF
.	TRBV19	.	TRBJ2-7	TGTGCCAGTAGTATGGGCGCGGGTGGCGAGCAGTACTTC	CASSMGAGGEQYF
.	TRBV5-6	TRBD1	TRBJ2-1	TGTGCCAGCAGCTTGATGAGGGGGCCCTACAATGAGCAGTTCTTC	CASSLMRGPYNEQFF
.	TRBV7-9	.	TRBJ1-1	TGTGCCAGCAGCTTATTGTTTGAAGCTTTCTTT	CASSLLFEAFF
.	TRBV7-9	.	TRBJ2-6	TGTGCCAGGAGTCCCCTCCAGGGTTCTGGGGCCAACGTCCTGACTTTC	CARSPLQGSGANVLTF
few	TRBV27	.	TRBJ1-1	TGTGCCAGCAGTCCGCGGACAGCTAGGAACACTGAAGCTTTCTTT	CASSPRTARNTEAFF
once	TRBV15	TRBD1	TRBJ2-7	TGTGCCACCAGCAGAGCCCCACGACAGGGGTCCTACGAGCAGTACTTC	CATSRAPRQGSYEQYF
.	TRBV9	.	TRBJ2-1	TGTGCCAGCAGCCCCCGGGGGAGCGAGCGCTACAATGAGCAGTTCTTC	CASSPRGSERYNEQFF
.	TRBV24-1	.	TRBJ1-5	TGTGCCACCTCGACAGAGAGGTCCAATCAGCCCCAGCATTTT	CATSTERSNQPQHF
.	TRBV4-1	TRBD2	TRBJ2-3	TGCGCCAGCAGCCAACCTAAAGCGGGAGTCTTGGATACGCAGTATTTT	CASSQPKAGVLDTQYF
.	TRBV7-2	.	TRBJ1-5	TGTGCCAGCACCCCCGCGGCAGGGAATCAGCCCCAGCATTTT	CASTPAAGNQPQHF
.	TRBV6-5	.	TRBJ1-1	TGTGCCAGCAGAGTTACGGTAGGGGCGGACACTGAAGCTTTCTTT	CASRVTVGADTEAFF
once	TRBV12-5	.	TRBJ1-4	TGTGCTAGTGGTTTGGACAGGCGTTGGGCAATTTTT	CASGLDRRWAIF
.	TRBV27	.	TRBJ1-2	TGTGCCAGCAGGCCTTCGGTCGGGGAGCGTGGCTACACCTTC	CASRPSVGERGYTF
once	TRBV28	.	TRBJ1-2	TGTGCCAGCAGTTACCCGGGCCCCGGAGGCTACACCTTC	CASSYPGPGGYTF
.	TRBV5-1	.	TRBJ2-3	TGCGCCAGCAGCTTGTCGTTAGGAGATACGCAGTATTTT	CASSLSLGDTQYF
.	TRBV7-6	TRBD2	TRBJ2-4	TGTGCCAGCAGCTGCGGACTAGCGGGAGGGGGGGACAAAAACATTCAGTACTTC	CASSCGLAGGGDKNIQYF
once	TRBV5-6	.	TRBJ2-1	TGTGCCAGCATCGGGTCGAATGAGCAGTTCTTC	CASIGSNEQFF
.	TRBV24-1	.	TRBJ1-4	TGTGCCACCAGTGAATCCAGGAATAATGAAAAACTGTTTTTT	CATSESRNNEKLFF
few	TRBV5-1	.	TRBJ2-5	TGCGCCAGCAGCCTCCTGTACCAAGAGACCCAGTACTTC	CASSLLYQETQYF
.	TRBV2	.	TRBJ2-2	TGTGCCAGCAAGGATGGCTTCGCCGGGGAGCTGTTTTTT	CASKDGFAGELFF
once	TRBV5-4	TRBD1	TRBJ1-2	TGTGCCAGCAGCTTGATGGACAGGGGGAACTATGGCTACACCTTC	CASSLMDRGNYGYTF
.	TRBV27	.	TRBJ1-4	TGTGCCAGCAGTATCTACCCAACTAATGAAAAACTGTTTTTT	CASSIYPTNEKLFF
few	TRBV3-1/TRBV3-2	.	TRBJ2-7	TGTGCCAGCAGCCAACAGGTCTACGAGCAGTACTTC	CASSQQVYEQYF
once	TRBV7-6	.	TRBJ2-5	TGTGCCAGCAGCTCGGCCCGACAAGAGACCCAGTACTTC	CASSSARQETQYF
once	TRBV30	.	TRBJ1-1	TGTGCCTGGAGCGCTACAGCAACTGAAGCTTTCTTT	CAWSATATEAFF
.	TRBV4-2	.	TRBJ1-2	TGTGCCAGCAGCCAAGAGCAGAAGGAGGACTATGGCTACACCTTC	CASSQEQKEDYGYTF
.	TRBV6-1	TRBD1	TRBJ1-1	TGTGCCAGCAGTGAAGACAGGGGGTCCACTGAAGCTTTCTTT	CASSEDRGSTEAFF
.	TRBV5-1	TRBD1	TRBJ1-3	TGCGCCAGCAGCGCGGGACAGCCGAGCTCTGGAAACACCATATATTTT	CASSAGQPSSGNTIYF
.	TRBV20-1	.	TRBJ2-7	TGCAGTGGGGTCGGTTCCTACGAGCAGTACTTC	CSGVGSYEQYF
.	TRBV27	TRBD2	TRBJ2-7	TGTGCCAGCAAGCAGCGGGAGCTAGTATACGAGCAGTACTTC	CASKQRELVYEQYF
.	TRBV7-8	.	TRBJ1-2	TGTGCCAGCAGCTTAGCGGTTACAGGGAACTATGGCTACACCTTC	CASSLAVTGNYGYTF
.	TRBV11-3	.	TRBJ2-1	TGTGCCAGCAGCTTAGAGGGGAGGTGGGTGACCTACAATGAGCAGTTCTTC	CASSLEGRWVTYNEQFF
.	TRBV7-3	TRBD2	TRBJ2-3	TGTGCCAGCAGCTTGAGACTAGCGGGACCCACAGATACGCAGTATTTT	CASSLRLAGPTDTQYF
.	TRBV5-1	.	TRBJ2-5	TGCGCCAGCAGCTTGGCCGGCAGCAACCAAGAGACCCAGTACTTC	CASSLAGSNQETQYF
.	TRBV7-6	.	TRBJ1-5	TGTGCCAGCAGCTTATTGTCGGGGGGAGGTCAGCCCCAGCATTTT	CASSLLSGGGQPQHF
.	TRBV28	TRBD2	TRBJ2-7	TGTGCCAGCATTGCCGGGGAGGGCCTCTACGAGCAGTACTTC	CASIAGEGLYEQYF
.	TRBV29-1	.	TRBJ1-4	TGCAGCGTAGACTCCGGTGAAAAACTGTTTTTT	CSVDSGEKLFF
few	TRBV27	.	TRBJ1-5	TGTGCCAGCAGTGCACGGGGGGGCAATCAGCCCCAGCATTTT	CASSARGGNQPQHF
.	TRBV4-2	TRBD1	TRBJ1-2	TGTGCCAGCAGCCAAGAAGGGGGACAGGGAAGGGGCTACACCTTC	CASSQEGGQGRGYTF
once	TRBV7-2	TRBD1	TRBJ1-2	TGTGCCAGCAGCCCTTCTTGGGGCAGGGGGAACTATGGCTACACCTTC	CASSPSWGRGNYGYTF